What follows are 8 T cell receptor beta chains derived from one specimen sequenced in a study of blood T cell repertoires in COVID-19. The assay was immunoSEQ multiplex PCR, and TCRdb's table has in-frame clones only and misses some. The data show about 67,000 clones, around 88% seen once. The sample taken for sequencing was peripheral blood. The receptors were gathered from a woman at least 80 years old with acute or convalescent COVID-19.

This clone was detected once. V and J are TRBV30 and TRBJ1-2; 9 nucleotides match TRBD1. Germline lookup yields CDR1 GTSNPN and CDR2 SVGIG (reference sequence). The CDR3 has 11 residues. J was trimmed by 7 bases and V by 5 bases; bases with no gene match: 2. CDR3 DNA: TGTGCCTGGGACAGGGGGGCTGGCTACACCTTC. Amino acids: CAWDRGAGYTF.

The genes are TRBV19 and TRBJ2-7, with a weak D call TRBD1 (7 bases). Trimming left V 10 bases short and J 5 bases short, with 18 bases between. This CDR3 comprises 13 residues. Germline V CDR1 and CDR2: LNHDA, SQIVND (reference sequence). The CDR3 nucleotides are TGTGCCACCAGGGGGGCCAGCGAAAACGAGCAGTACTTC. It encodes CATRGASENEQYF.

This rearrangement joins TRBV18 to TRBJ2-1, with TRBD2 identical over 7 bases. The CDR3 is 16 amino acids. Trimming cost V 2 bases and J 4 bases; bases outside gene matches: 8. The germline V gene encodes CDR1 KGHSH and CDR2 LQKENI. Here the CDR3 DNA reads TGTGCCAGCTCACCAGTGGTTAGCGGGCCGTACAATGAGCAGTTCTTC. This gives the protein CASSPVVSGPYNEQFF.

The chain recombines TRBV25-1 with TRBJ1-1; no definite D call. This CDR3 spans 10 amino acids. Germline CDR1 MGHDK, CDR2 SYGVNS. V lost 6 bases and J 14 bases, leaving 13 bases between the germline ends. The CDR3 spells CASSEIQLFF. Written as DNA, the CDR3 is TGTGCCAGCAGCGAAATACAGCTGTTCTTT.

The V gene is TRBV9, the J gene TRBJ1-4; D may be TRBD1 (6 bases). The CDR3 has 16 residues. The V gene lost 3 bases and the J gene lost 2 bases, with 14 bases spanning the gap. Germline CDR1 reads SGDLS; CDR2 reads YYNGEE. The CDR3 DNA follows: TGTGCCAGCAGCGGACTCGACAGGTTTACTAATGAAAAACTGTTTTTT. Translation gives CASSGLDRFTNEKLFF.

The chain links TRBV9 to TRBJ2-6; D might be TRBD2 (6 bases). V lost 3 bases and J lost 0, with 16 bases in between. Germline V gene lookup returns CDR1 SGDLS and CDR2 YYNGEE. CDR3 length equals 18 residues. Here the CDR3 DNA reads TGTGCCAGCAGCGAGGAGGGTGGAGGGCTCTCTGGGGCCAACGTCCTGACTTTC. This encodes CASSEEGGGLSGANVLTF.

This CDR3 is CASSFGSPLHF. CDR3 nucleotide sequence: TGTGCCAGCAGTTTCGGGTCACCCCTCCACTTT. The chain joins TRBV28 to TRBJ1-6; D remains unclear. This CDR3 contains 11 residues. Germline CDR1 is MDHEN and CDR2 is SYDVKM. Trimming pared 3 bases from V and 10 bases from J, leaving 4 bases between.

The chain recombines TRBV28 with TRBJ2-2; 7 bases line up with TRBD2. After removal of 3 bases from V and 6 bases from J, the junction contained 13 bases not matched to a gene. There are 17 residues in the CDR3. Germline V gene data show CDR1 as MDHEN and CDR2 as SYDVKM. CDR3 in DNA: TGTGCCAGCAGTTTGCCCCCTGGGGGGAGGGCCGCCGGGGAGCTGTTTTTT. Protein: CASSLPPGGRAAGELFF. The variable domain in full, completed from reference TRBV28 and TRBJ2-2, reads DVKVTQSSRYLVKRTGEKVFLECVQDMDHENMFWYRQDPGLGLRLIYFSYDVKMKEKGDIPEGYSVSREKKERFSLILESASTNQTSMYLCASSLPPGGRAAGELFFGEGSRLTVL.